This passage covers 24 T cell receptor beta chains from one sample sequenced in a study of T cell responses to AZD1222 COVID-19 vaccine. This table comes from immunoSEQ multiplex PCR, and its TCRdb copy is limited to in-frame clones, with some not included. The data contain tens of thousands of clones, more than 75% of them singletons. The specimen was peripheral blood, collected on day 0 of AZD1222 vaccination. The receptors derive from an adult in good health.

The CDR3 nucleotides are TGTGCCAGCAGTTCCGGGACAAAATCATACAATGAGCAGTTCTTC. Its translation is CASSSGTKSYNEQFF. The V gene is TRBV6-5, the J gene TRBJ2-1, with D possibly TRBD1 on 6 matching bases. Trimming left V 4 bases short and J 4 bases short, with 14 bases between. The CDR3 sequence is 15 residues long. In germline, CDR1 is MNHEY, CDR2 SVGAGI.

The rearrangement joins TRBV6-2 or TRBV6-3 to TRBJ1-1; a possible D gene is TRBD1 (5 bases). The CDR3 loop spans 15 amino acids. V lost 2 bases, J lost 5 bases, and 15 bases lay in between. Germline V gives CDR1 MNHEY, CDR2 SVGEGT. CDR3 bases: TGTGCCAGCAGTTACGGGGCGCCGGGGGTTACTGAAGCTTTCTTT. Protein: CASSYGAPGVTEAFF.

The V call is TRBV19, the J call TRBJ1-5; 8 bases align to TRBD1. There are 15 residues in the CDR3. CDR1 is LNHDA, CDR2 SQIVND, per germline (reference sequence). V lost 3 bases to trimming and J lost 3 bases; unmatched junction nucleotides: 4. DNA of the CDR3: TGTGCCAGTAGTATTGGACAGGGCCCCAATCAGCCCCAGCATTTT. Encoded protein: CASSIGQGPNQPQHF.

The chain recombines TRBV30 with TRBJ2-1; no definite D call. Trimming stripped 2 bases from V and 7 bases from J, with 6 bases between. CDR3 length: 11 amino acids. Germline CDR1 and CDR2: GTSNPN and SVGIG (reference sequence). The CDR3 nucleotides are TGTGCCTGGAGTAATGGAAATGAGCAGTTCTTC. Translating it yields CAWSNGNEQFF.

V gene TRBV5-6 combines with J gene TRBJ1-1; 9 bases agree with TRBD1. V was clipped by 0 bases and J by 5 bases; unmatched bases: 2. This CDR3 comprises 14 residues. CDR1 and CDR2 from the germline V gene are SGHDT and YYEEEE. CDR3 nucleotide sequence: TGTGCCAGCAGCTTGGTTGGGACAGGGACTGAAGCTTTCTTT. The encoded protein is CASSLVGTGTEAFF.

There are a few counts of this clone. The J gene is TRBJ2-5, the V gene TRBV21-1; TRBD1 was called by the table and not checked on the DNA. TRBV21-1 is designated a pseudogene. The CDR3 is 13 amino acids. The CDR3 DNA follows: TGTGCCAGCAGCAAAGACAGGGGGCAGACCCAGTACTTC. Its translation: CASSKDRGQTQYF.

The chain carries TRBV29-1 and TRBJ2-1, with D perhaps TRBD2 (6 bases). The CDR3 covers 15 residues. V lost 6 bases to trimming and J lost 0 bases, with 15 bases between them. Germline CDR1 SQVTM, CDR2 ANQGSEA. The CDR3 nucleotides read TGCAGCGTGCTATCTAGCGCCAGCTCCTACAATGAGCAGTTCTTC. Translated, it gives CSVLSSASSYNEQFF.

J is TRBJ1-2 and V is TRBV30, with no clear D. Germline-derived CDR1 and CDR2 are GTSNPN and SVGIG (reference sequence). CDR3 length equals 12 residues. The V end was cut by 3 bases, the J end by 3 bases, with 8 bases between. The CDR3, as DNA: TGTGCCTGGAGGACCCTGGACTATGGCTACACCTTC. Its protein product is CAWRTLDYGYTF.

V and J are TRBV6-5 and TRBJ2-7, with D perhaps TRBD2 (5 bases). There are 12 residues in the CDR3. Germline assignment: CDR1 MNHEY and CDR2 SVGAGI. The V and J ends lost 2 bases and 7 bases respectively, with 9 bases between them. CDR3 nucleotide sequence: TGTGCCAGCAGTTACGGAGGAAGGGAGCAGTACTTC. Translation gives CASSYGGREQYF.

The chain combines TRBV27 with TRBJ2-3, with a weak D call TRBD2 (6 bases). The V and J ends lost 6 bases and 4 bases respectively, with 26 bases between them. The CDR3 contains 18 residues. Germline V gene lookup returns CDR1 MNHEY and CDR2 SMNVEV (reference sequence). The CDR3 here is CASSFRKGLHTRADTQYF. The CDR3 DNA reads TGTGCCAGCAGCTTCCGTAAGGGACTCCATACACGGGCAGATACGCAGTATTTT.

The V gene is TRBV6-6, the J gene TRBJ1-4; D gene unclear. Germline V gene lookup returns CDR1 MNHNY and CDR2 SVGAGI (reference sequence). CDR3 size: 13 residues. Trimming took 2 bases from V and 7 from J, leaving 8 bases between them. CDR3 bases: TGTGCCAGCAGTTACAGAACTGGTGAAAAACTGTTTTTT. This sequence encodes CASSYRTGEKLFF.

The rearrangement joins TRBV12-5 to TRBJ1-5, with D uncertain. This CDR3 is built from 17 residues. Trimming cost V 2 bases and J 5 bases, with 19 bases left between them. The germline gives CDR1 LGHNT, CDR2 FRNRAP. The CDR3 loop reads CASGLFVGGSLHQPQHF. CDR3 nucleotides: TGTGCTAGTGGTTTGTTCGTCGGCGGAAGCCTACATCAGCCCCAGCATTTT.

Only one count was recorded for this clone. The V call is TRBV27, the J call TRBJ1-5; D possibly corresponds to TRBD1 (6 bases). Germline CDR1 and CDR2: MNHEY and SMNVEV (reference sequence). Trimming stripped 6 bases from V and 5 bases from J, with 20 bases between. This CDR3 is built from 16 residues. DNA for the CDR3: TGTGCCAGCAGATTGCCGGGGCAGGGGACTTATCAGCCCCAGCATTTT. Translating gives CASRLPGQGTYQPQHF.

This clone appeared a single time. This chain joins TRBV5-4 and TRBJ2-2, with 7 bases lining up with TRBD1. V was pared by 4 bases and J by 0 bases, with 6 bases of the junction left unmatched. This CDR3 is built from 16 residues. Per the germline V gene, CDR1 is SGHNT and CDR2 is YYREEE (reference sequence). The CDR3 sequence is CASSHRGITNTGELFF. The CDR3 nucleotides are TGTGCCAGCAGCCACAGGGGCATCACGAACACCGGGGAGCTGTTTTTT.

V and J are TRBV7-2 and TRBJ2-7; D ambiguous. Germline CDR1 SGHTA, CDR2 FQGNSA. V gave up 5 bases and J gave up 12 bases, with 14 bases separating them. The CDR3 is made up of 11 amino acids. The CDR3 DNA is TGTGCCAGCAGCCTAGAGGTCCACACGTACTTC. Amino acid sequence: CASSLEVHTYF.

CDR3 protein: CASSYADYGYTF. The CDR3 nucleotides are TGTGCCAGCAGCTACGCCGACTATGGCTACACCTTC. The chain couples TRBV5-4 to TRBJ1-2; D not certain. Germline V gene sequence: CDR1 SGHNT, CDR2 YYREEE (reference sequence). V was shortened by 3 bases and J by 3 bases, with 6 bases between the two germline ends. The CDR3 has 12 residues.

The V gene is TRBV18, the J gene TRBJ1-5; TRBD1 agrees at 7 bases. The CDR3 runs to 15 residues. Looked up from germline, CDR1 is KGHSH and CDR2 is LQKENI. V shed 3 bases, J shed 4 bases, and the junction held 6 bases outside the gene matches. In DNA, the CDR3 is TGTGCCAGCTCACCGACAGGGTACGGGAATCAGCCCCAGCATTTT. Protein sequence: CASSPTGYGNQPQHF.

V gene TRBV18 combines with J gene TRBJ1-3; D is undetermined. The germline gives CDR1 KGHSH, CDR2 LQKENI. The V and J ends lost 3 bases and 0 bases respectively, with 15 bases between them. CDR3 length equals 17 residues. The CDR3 coding sequence is TGTGCCAGCTCACCTACCGACTCGGTCCACTCTGGAAACACCATATATTTT. As protein: CASSPTDSVHSGNTIYF.

The gene calls are TRBV7-2 and TRBJ1-2, with D possibly matching TRBD1 (6 bases). Deletions cut 1 base from V and 6 bases from J, with 9 bases between. The CDR3 spans 13 residues. The germline V gene encodes CDR1 SGHTA and CDR2 FQGNSA. Here the CDR3 reads CASSLDRVDGYTF. For the CDR3, the DNA is TGTGCCAGCAGCTTAGACAGGGTGGATGGCTACACCTTC.

This chain uses TRBV28 with TRBJ1-4, with D possibly TRBD1 on 6 matching bases. Germline V gene lookup returns CDR1 MDHEN and CDR2 SYDVKM. The length of the CDR3 is 15 residues. V lost 6 bases and J lost 5, with 16 bases in between. The CDR3 DNA follows: TGTGCCAGCAGCAACCAGGGGTTGGAGAATGAAAAACTGTTTTTT. Residues: CASSNQGLENEKLFF.

There are a few counts of this clone. The CDR3 loop reads CSASEPSNTEAFF. Here the CDR3 DNA reads TGCAGTGCTAGTGAGCCCTCGAACACTGAAGCTTTCTTT. This rearrangement joins TRBV20-1 to TRBJ1-1, with D unclear. The ends were cut back, 3 bases at V and 1 base at J, with 9 bases in the middle. The CDR3 runs to 13 residues. Germline V gives CDR1 DFQATT, CDR2 SNEGSKA (reference sequence).

The chain joins TRBV28 to TRBJ1-1; 11 nucleotides match TRBD1. The germline CDR1 and CDR2 sequences are MDHEN and SYDVKM. This CDR3 has 16 amino acids. V lost 2 bases, J lost 7 bases, and 9 bases stayed unmatched. The CDR3 protein is CASSLGQGAKTSEAFF. The CDR3 bases are TGTGCCAGCAGTTTAGGACAGGGGGCTAAGACGAGTGAAGCTTTCTTT.

The chain links TRBV27 to TRBJ2-2, with 7 bases identical to TRBD1. Unmatched junction bases numbered 5, after V lost 5 bases and J lost 5 bases. The CDR3 loop spans 14 amino acids. Germline V CDR1 and CDR2: MNHEY, SMNVEV (reference sequence). The CDR3 nucleotides read TGTGCCAGCAGTCCTCCGACAGGGACCGGGGAGCTGTTTTTT. It specifies CASSPPTGTGELFF.

The V and J genes are TRBV5-1 and TRBJ2-3; 9 bases line up with TRBD1. The V segment lost 4 bases and the J segment 5 bases; nucleotides outside the gene matches: 5. The CDR3 sequence is 14 residues long. Germline lookup yields CDR1 SGHRS and CDR2 YFSETQ. The CDR3 sequence: CASSEGQGLDTQYF. In nucleotides, the CDR3 is TGCGCCAGCAGCGAGGGACAGGGATTAGATACGCAGTATTTT.